This TCR beta chain is from a study of response to subunit inactivated influenza vaccine. From the RT-PCR reads, TCRdb called clonotypes with MiXCR, one entry per CDR3 protein. In the table there are about 570,000 distinct CDR3 sequences, 12% of which are singletons. The V gene's germline CDR1 is DFQATT and CDR2 SNEGSKA (reference sequence). V was clipped by 0 bases and J by 4 bases, with 11 bases between them. The CDR3 is 14 amino acids. Remarks on this clonotype: Antigen specificity is unknown.

Points from the study as a whole: Each seasonal flu vaccination may recruit only limited new T cells, authors suggested.

The source material was PBMCs from blood, sampled on the day of vaccination. V is TRBV20-1 and J is TRBJ2-3, with a tentative D call TRBD2 (6 bases). The receptor was derived from a man aged 50 to 59 who received an inactivated influenza vaccine. The CDR3 loop reads CSARDPTRSDTQYF. The CDR3 DNA reads as TGCAGTGCTAGAGATCCGACTAGGTCAGATACGCAGTATTTT.